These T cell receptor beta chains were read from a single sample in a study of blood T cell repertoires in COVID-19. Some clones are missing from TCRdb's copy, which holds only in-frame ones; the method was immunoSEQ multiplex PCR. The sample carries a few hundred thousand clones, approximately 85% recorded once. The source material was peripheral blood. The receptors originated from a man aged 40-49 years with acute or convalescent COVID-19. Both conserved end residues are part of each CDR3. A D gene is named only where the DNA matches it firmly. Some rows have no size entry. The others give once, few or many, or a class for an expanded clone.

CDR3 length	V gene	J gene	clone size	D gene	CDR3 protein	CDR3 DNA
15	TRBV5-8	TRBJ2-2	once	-	CASSLGGQYTGELFF	TGTGCCAGCAGCTTGGGTGGACAATACACCGGGGAGCTGTTTTTT
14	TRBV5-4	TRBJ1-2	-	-	CASSRTGGSYGYTF	TGTGCCAGCAGCCGGACGGGGGGGAGCTATGGCTACACCTTC
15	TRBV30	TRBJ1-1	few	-	CAWYPGLSLHTEAFF	TGTGCCTGGTATCCGGGACTATCGTTACACACTGAAGCTTTCTTT
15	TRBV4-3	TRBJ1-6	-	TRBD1	CASSQDPQGGSPLHF	TGCGCCAGCAGCCAAGATCCACAGGGGGGGTCACCCCTCCACTTT
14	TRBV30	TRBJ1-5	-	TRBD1	CAWTQGARNQPQHF	TGTGCCTGGACGCAGGGGGCTCGCAATCAGCCCCAGCATTTT
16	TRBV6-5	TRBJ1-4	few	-	CASSYFTGQFNEKLFF	TGTGCCAGCAGTTACTTCACCGGACAGTTTAATGAAAAACTGTTTTTT
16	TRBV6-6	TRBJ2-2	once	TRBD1	CASRDRGLSFTGELFF	TGTGCCAGCAGAGACAGGGGACTTAGTTTCACCGGGGAGCTGTTTTTT
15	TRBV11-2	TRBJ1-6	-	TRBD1	CASSITGQTNSPLHF	TGTGCCAGCAGTATTACGGGACAGACTAATTCACCCCTCCACTTT
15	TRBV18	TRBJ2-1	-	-	CASSPGQSSYNEQFF	TGTGCCAGCTCACCAGGGCAGAGCTCCTACAATGAGCAGTTCTTC
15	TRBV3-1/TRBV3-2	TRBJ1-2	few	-	CASSQGRTRPGGYTF	TGTGCCAGCAGCCAGGGTCGGACGCGCCCAGGGGGCTACACCTTC
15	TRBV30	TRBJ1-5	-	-	CAWSPGRLGGGPQHF	TGTGCCTGGAGTCCCGGTCGCCTAGGGGGTGGGCCCCAGCATTTT
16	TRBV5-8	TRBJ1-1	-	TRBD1	CASSLIGQGVNTEAFF	TGTGCCAGCAGCTTAATCGGCCAGGGGGTGAACACTGAAGCTTTCTTT
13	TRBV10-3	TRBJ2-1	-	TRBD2	CAIRTSGGNEQFF	TGTGCCATCAGGACTAGCGGGGGCAATGAGCAGTTCTTC
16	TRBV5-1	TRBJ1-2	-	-	CASSAGDVVREYGYTF	TGCGCCAGCAGCGCGGGGGATGTGGTTAGGGAATATGGCTACACCTTC
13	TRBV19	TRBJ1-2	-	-	CASSSGFHYGYTF	TGTGCCAGTAGTAGCGGGTTCCACTATGGCTACACCTTC
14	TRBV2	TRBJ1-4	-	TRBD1	CASRYRGTTEKLFF	TGTGCCAGCAGGTACAGGGGTACAACAGAAAAACTGTTTTTT
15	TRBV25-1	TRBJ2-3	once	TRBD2	CASSPSGTSADTQYF	TGTGCCAGCAGCCCCTCCGGGACTAGTGCAGATACGCAGTATTTT